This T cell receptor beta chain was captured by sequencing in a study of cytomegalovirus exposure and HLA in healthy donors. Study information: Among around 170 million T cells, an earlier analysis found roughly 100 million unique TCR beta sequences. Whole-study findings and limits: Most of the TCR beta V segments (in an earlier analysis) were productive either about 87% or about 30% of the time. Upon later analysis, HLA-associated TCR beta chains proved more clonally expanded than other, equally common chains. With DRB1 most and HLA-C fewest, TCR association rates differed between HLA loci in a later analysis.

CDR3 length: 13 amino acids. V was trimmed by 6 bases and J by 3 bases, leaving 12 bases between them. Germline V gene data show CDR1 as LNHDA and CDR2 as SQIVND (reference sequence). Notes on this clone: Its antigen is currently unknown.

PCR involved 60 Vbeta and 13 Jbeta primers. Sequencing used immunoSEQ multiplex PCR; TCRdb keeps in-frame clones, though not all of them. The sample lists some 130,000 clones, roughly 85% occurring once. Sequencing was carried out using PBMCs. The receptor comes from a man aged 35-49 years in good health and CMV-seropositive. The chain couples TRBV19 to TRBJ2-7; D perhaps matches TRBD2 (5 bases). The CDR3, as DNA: TGTGCCAGTAGCCCGGCGAGCGGCTACGAGCAGTACTTC. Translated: CASSPASGYEQYF.